The following is a T cell receptor beta chain sequence with its context. Original analysis: Nucleated cell counts were estimated from reference gene primer amplification. Some clones are missing from TCRdb's copy, which holds only in-frame ones; the method was immunoSEQ multiplex PCR. The D gene and trimming were derived from the DNA, and the V and J assignments and clone size from that table. Here the sample spans around 94,000 clones, about 88% being singletons. The junction had 5 bases not matched to a gene; V was cut back by 2 bases and J by 1 base. The CDR3 contains 16 residues. The germline V gene encodes CDR1 MNHNY and CDR2 SVGAGI (reference sequence). The sample belongs to a study of blood T cell repertoires in COVID-19. Study-wide background: Acute-phase and convalescent COVID-19 samples originated in the United States, Italy and Spain. PBMCs, B-cell-depleted T cells, or T cells were the source of the cDNA or gDNA that made up the material.

This TCR came from a man aged 50-59 years with active or convalescent COVID-19. The sample taken for sequencing was peripheral blood. This chain uses TRBV6-6 with TRBJ1-3, with 7 positions matching TRBD1. The CDR3 sequence is CASSYETGLSGNTIYF. The CDR3 nucleotides read TGTGCCAGCAGTTACGAGACAGGGTTGTCTGGAAACACCATATATTTT.